This is a list of T cell receptor beta chains from one sample in a study of shared clonotypes between healthy human individuals. Sequenced by immunoSEQ multiplex PCR; TCRdb stores in-frame clones only, minus some. There are about 2 million clones in the sample; around 95% occur only once, and 0.1% to 0.15% lies in the top ten. Specimen: naive CD4+ T cells sorted from blood. These receptors were obtained from a man younger than 35 in good health. Both conserved end residues are part of each CDR3. D genes are given only for firm matches. Clone size appears in some rows only: once, few, many, or a class for an expanded clone.

j_call: TRBJ2-1
d_call: TRBD1
clone_size: -
v_call: TRBV28
cdr3_nt: TGTGCCAGCAGTTTTAGGGACAGGGTCTACAATGAGCAGTTCTTC
cdr3_aa: CASSFRDRVYNEQFF

j_call: TRBJ1-2
d_call: -
clone_size: -
v_call: TRBV4-3
cdr3_nt: TGCGCCAGCAGCCAAGCCGGGGTGAGGACCTTC
cdr3_aa: CASSQAGVRTF

j_call: TRBJ2-2
d_call: TRBD2
clone_size: -
v_call: TRBV10-1
cdr3_nt: TGCGCCAGCAGTGAGTCGGCTAGCGGGGGTCTGGGCGGGGAGCTGTTTTTT
cdr3_aa: CASSESASGGLGGELFF

j_call: TRBJ1-4
d_call: TRBD1
clone_size: -
v_call: TRBV7-9
cdr3_nt: TGTGCCAGCACTTCACAGGGGGCTATGGTGGAACTGTTTTTT
cdr3_aa: CASTSQGAMVELFF

j_call: TRBJ2-5
d_call: TRBD1
clone_size: -
v_call: TRBV4-3
cdr3_nt: TGCGCCAGCAGCAATGGACAGGGCGCCGAGACCCAGTACTTC
cdr3_aa: CASSNGQGAETQYF

j_call: TRBJ2-1
d_call: -
clone_size: -
v_call: TRBV11-3
cdr3_nt: TGTGCCAGCAGCTCCGACGGGGGAAACAATGAGCAGTTCTTC
cdr3_aa: CASSSDGGNNEQFF

j_call: TRBJ1-2
d_call: -
clone_size: -
v_call: TRBV6-1
cdr3_nt: TGTGCCAGCAGCCTTGACAGGTCTGCCACCTATGGCTACACCTTC
cdr3_aa: CASSLDRSATYGYTF

j_call: TRBJ1-4
d_call: TRBD1
clone_size: -
v_call: TRBV6-4
cdr3_nt: TGTGCCAGCAGTGATAATGCGGGGACAGGGCAAACTAATGAAAAACTGTTTTTT
cdr3_aa: CASSDNAGTGQTNEKLFF

j_call: TRBJ1-2
d_call: -
clone_size: -
v_call: TRBV6-1
cdr3_nt: TGTGCCAGCAGCTTATTGGTAGGGGGAATCGGGGGCTACACCTTC
cdr3_aa: CASSLLVGGIGGYTF

j_call: TRBJ1-5
d_call: -
clone_size: once
v_call: TRBV6-1
cdr3_nt: TGTGCCAGCAGTGAATTTTCGGCCACCGGGGTTCAGCCCCAGCATTTT
cdr3_aa: CASSEFSATGVQPQHF

j_call: TRBJ2-3
d_call: TRBD2
clone_size: -
v_call: TRBV7-2
cdr3_nt: TGTGCCAGCAGCTTAGAGGCTAGCGGGGGGAGGAATACGCAGTATTTT
cdr3_aa: CASSLEASGGRNTQYF

j_call: TRBJ1-2
d_call: -
clone_size: -
v_call: TRBV4-2
cdr3_nt: TGTGCCAGCGGTCGAGTAGGGTACGGCTACACCTTC
cdr3_aa: CASGRVGYGYTF

j_call: TRBJ1-5
d_call: TRBD1
clone_size: -
v_call: TRBV27
cdr3_nt: TGTGCCAGCAGTCTTGGGGGTCAGGGGGCCGGTCAGCCCCAGCATTTT
cdr3_aa: CASSLGGQGAGQPQHF

j_call: TRBJ2-1
d_call: TRBD2
clone_size: -
v_call: TRBV6-6
cdr3_nt: TGTGCCAGCAGTTACGGTAGCGGGAGGGGATATGAGCAGTTCTTC
cdr3_aa: CASSYGSGRGYEQFF